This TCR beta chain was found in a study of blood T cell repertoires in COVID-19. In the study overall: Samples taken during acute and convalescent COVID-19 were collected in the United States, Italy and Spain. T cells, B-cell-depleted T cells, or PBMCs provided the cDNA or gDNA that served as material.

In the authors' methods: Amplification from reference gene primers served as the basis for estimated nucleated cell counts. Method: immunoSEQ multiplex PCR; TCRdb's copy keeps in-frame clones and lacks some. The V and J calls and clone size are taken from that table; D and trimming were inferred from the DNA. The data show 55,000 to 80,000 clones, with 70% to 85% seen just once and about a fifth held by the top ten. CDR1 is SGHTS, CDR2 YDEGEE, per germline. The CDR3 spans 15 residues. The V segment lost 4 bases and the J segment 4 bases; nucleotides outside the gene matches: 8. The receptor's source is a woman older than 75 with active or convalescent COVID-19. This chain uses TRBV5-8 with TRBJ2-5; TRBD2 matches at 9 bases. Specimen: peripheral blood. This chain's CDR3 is CASSQPLAGLETQYF. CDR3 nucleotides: TGTGCCAGCAGCCAACCGCTAGCGGGGCTAGAGACCCAGTACTTC.